This TCR beta chain emerged from a study of cytomegalovirus exposure and HLA in healthy donors. The overall study: Assignment to the Caucasian-associated ancestry cluster applied to about 80% of the approximately 390 genotyped donors. Findings and caveats of the study: Links to common viral pathogens appeared, in a later analysis, for several of the most significant clusters.

Comment on this clone: Its specificity is not known.

PCR primers comprised 60 Vbeta and 13 Jbeta primers. In the authors' workflow: It was a later analysis that counted roughly 80 million unique TCR beta chains, of which some 12 million were shared. Sequenced by immunoSEQ multiplex PCR; TCRdb stores in-frame clones only, minus some. That table supplies the V and J calls and clone size; D and trimming were determined from the DNA. The table lists some 150,000 clones, 78% of them singletons. The sequence derives from a man aged 35 to 55 in good health and CMV-seropositive. What was sequenced was PBMCs.

Here the CDR3 reads CASSTNSGSSQGTYEQYF. The CDR3 DNA follows: TGTGCCAGCTCAACAAATTCAGGGTCCTCTCAGGGTACCTACGAGCAGTACTTC. The rearrangement uses TRBV18 and TRBJ2-7; possibly TRBD1 for D (5 bases). The CDR3 has 18 residues. The V gene lost 5 bases and the J gene lost 2 bases, with 25 bases spanning the gap. The germline CDR1 and CDR2 sequences are KGHSH and LQKENI.